Each of the 32 T cell receptor beta chains below was sequenced from the same sample in a study of identifying expanded T cells in peripheral blood. Generated by immunoSEQ multiplex PCR, the TCRdb table keeps only in-frame clones and is missing some. This table has 50,000 to 60,000 clones, approximately 82% appearing once. Specimen: blood. These receptors all come from a person between 18 and 70 years old in good health.

CDR3 nucleotides: TGTGCCAGCAGCTTGTGGCAGAGGAACTATGGCTACACCTTC. Encoded protein: CASSLWQRNYGYTF. The chain employs TRBV5-4 and TRBJ1-2; no reliable D call. V was trimmed by 1 base and J by 2 bases, leaving 9 bases between them. Germline CDR1 SGHNT, CDR2 YYREEE (reference sequence). This CDR3 region has 14 residues. Full variable domain (remainder filled in from reference TRBV5-4 and TRBJ1-2): ETGVTQSPTHLIKTRGQQVTLRCSSQSGHNTVSWYQQALGQGPQFIFQYYREEENGRGNFPPRFSGLQFPNYSSELNVNALELDDSALYLCASSLWQRNYGYTFGSGTRLTVV.

This chain uses TRBV7-6 with TRBJ2-2; 12 nucleotides agree with TRBD2. The V gene's germline CDR1 is SGHVS and CDR2 FNYEAQ. V was clipped by 5 bases and J by 0 bases; unmatched bases: 7. CDR3 length equals 18 residues. CDR3 sequence reads: CASSPTSGRSANTGELFF. DNA of the CDR3: TGTGCCAGCAGCCCGACTAGCGGGAGATCCGCGAACACCGGGGAGCTGTTTTTT.

The chain uses TRBV28 and TRBJ2-2, with D perhaps TRBD1 (5 bases). Trimming removed 1 base from V and 1 base from J, with 13 bases in between. Germline values: CDR1 MDHEN, CDR2 SYDVKM. CDR3 length: 17 residues. CDR3 loop: CASSLLGQGQNTGELFF. CDR3 DNA sequence: TGTGCCAGCAGTTTATTGGGGCAGGGCCAGAACACCGGGGAGCTGTTTTTT.

The rearrangement joins TRBV6-5 to TRBJ1-5; no reliable D call. The CDR3 runs to 15 residues. The germline gives CDR1 MNHEY, CDR2 SVGAGI. V lost 4 bases and J 3 bases, leaving 13 bases between the germline ends. The CDR3 DNA is TGTGCCAGCAGTTTGCTTAGAGGACCCAATCAGCCCCAGCATTTT. Translation gives CASSLLRGPNQPQHF.

The CDR3 coding sequence is TGTGCCGAGGCAGAGACCCACACAGATACGCAGTATTTT. Translation gives CAEAETHTDTQYF. This chain connects TRBV6-6 to TRBJ2-3; unclear D gene. This CDR3 has 13 residues. The germline V gene has CDR1 MNHNY and CDR2 SVGAGI (reference sequence). Trimming stripped 11 bases from V and 2 bases from J, with 14 bases between.

The V gene is TRBV7-2, the J gene TRBJ1-1; the D is unclear. The germline gives CDR1 SGHTA, CDR2 FQGNSA. The V and J ends lost 5 bases and 8 bases respectively, with 9 bases between them. This CDR3 region has 11 residues. The CDR3 sequence: CASSLLSEAFF. CDR3 sequence (DNA): TGTGCCAGCAGCCTCCTCTCAGAAGCTTTCTTT.

The V call is TRBV11-2, the J call TRBJ2-2; D is uncertain. V lost 1 base and J lost 6, with 6 bases in between. CDR1 SGHAT and CDR2 FQNNGV come from the germline V gene. This CDR3 has 13 amino acids. The CDR3 DNA follows: TGTGCCAGCAGCTTAGTGGGCGCCGGGGAGCTGTTTTTT. It is translated as CASSLVGAGELFF.

The chain has TRBV11-2 and TRBJ2-1, with 7 bases lining up with TRBD1. The CDR3 consists of 14 residues. Germline V gene lookup returns CDR1 SGHAT and CDR2 FQNNGV. V was clipped by 1 base and J by 10 bases; unmatched bases: 7. DNA for the CDR3: TGTGCCAGCAGCTTAGGCAGGGGGTCGATCGAGCAGTTCTTC. Amino acids: CASSLGRGSIEQFF.

The CDR3, as DNA: TGTGCCAGCAGCTTCGGGCCTTACAATGAGCAGTTCTTC. Translating it yields CASSFGPYNEQFF. The rearrangement joins TRBV5-6 to TRBJ2-1; D is unclear. The CDR3 covers 13 residues. Trimming cost V 2 bases and J 4 bases, with 7 bases left between them. Germline V gene lookup returns CDR1 SGHDT and CDR2 YYEEEE.

The rearrangement joins TRBV6-1 to TRBJ2-5; 8 nucleotides agree with TRBD1. CDR1 MNHNS and CDR2 SASEGT come from the germline V gene. This CDR3 spans 15 amino acids. V lost 6 bases and J lost 2; bases outside the gene matches: 8. This CDR3 reads CASRGGTGPQETQYF. The CDR3 DNA follows: TGTGCCAGCAGAGGCGGGACAGGCCCTCAAGAGACCCAGTACTTC.

This clone appeared once. The V gene is TRBV25-1, the J gene TRBJ2-1; no clear D. The CDR3 runs to 12 residues. V was trimmed by 2 bases and J by 7 bases, leaving 6 bases between them. From germline, CDR1 is MGHDK and CDR2 SYGVNS. Here the CDR3 DNA reads TGTGCCAGCAGTGAACAATGGAATGAGCAGTTCTTC. Translating gives CASSEQWNEQFF.

CDR3 region: CASYFRGRNQPQHF. CDR3 DNA: TGTGCCAGCTATTTCAGGGGGCGCAATCAGCCCCAGCATTTT. The chain employs TRBV28 and TRBJ1-5, with TRBD1 identical over 8 bases. Germline lookup yields CDR1 MDHEN and CDR2 SYDVKM. The CDR3 is 14 amino acids. The V gene end was trimmed by 8 bases and the J gene end by 2 bases; junction bases not matched to a gene: 5.

The chain joins TRBV28 to TRBJ2-3, with 8 bases that match TRBD2. The CDR3 runs to 14 residues. Germline V gene data show CDR1 as MDHEN and CDR2 as SYDVKM. Germline trimming cut 7 bases from V and 5 bases from J; bases unmatched to any gene: 8. CDR3: CASKDGGAQDTQYF. CDR3 coding DNA: TGTGCCAGCAAAGACGGGGGGGCCCAAGATACGCAGTATTTT.

The chain is built from TRBV15 and TRBJ1-4, with TRBD1 identical over 7 bases. V was clipped by 3 bases and J by 7 bases; unmatched bases: 11. The germline CDR1 and CDR2 sequences are LNHNV and YYDKDF (reference sequence). This CDR3 comprises 16 residues. The CDR3 spells CATSRKTGSGVEKLFF. For the CDR3, the DNA is TGTGCCACCAGCAGGAAGACAGGGTCGGGTGTTGAAAAACTGTTTTTT.

This chain uses TRBV7-2 with TRBJ2-7; TRBD2 aligns across 12 bases. Germline assignment: CDR1 SGHTA and CDR2 FQGNSA. The CDR3 covers 16 residues. Unmatched junction bases numbered 12, after V lost 7 bases and J lost 5 bases. The CDR3 DNA is TGTGCCAGCACCGGTCCGCTAGCGGGAGGGGTCAACGAGCAGTACTTC. It yields the protein CASTGPLAGGVNEQYF.

This chain uses TRBV4-1 with TRBJ1-2; 7 positions agree with TRBD1. V lost 5 bases and J lost 3; bases outside the gene matches: 9. Germline V lookup: CDR1 MGHRA, CDR2 YSYEKL. The CDR3 has 15 amino acids. CDR3 in amino acids: CASSYQGGVDYGYTF. In nucleotides, the CDR3 is TGCGCCAGCAGCTATCAGGGGGGGGTCGACTATGGCTACACCTTC.

This clone was seen only once. The genes are TRBV19 and TRBJ2-3, with 14 bases that match TRBD2. Germline-derived CDR1 and CDR2 are LNHDA and SQIVND (reference sequence). V gave up 4 bases and J gave up 4 bases; unmatched junction bases: 13. The CDR3 contains 19 residues. The CDR3 DNA is TGTGCCAGTAGTACCCAAAGACTAGCGGGGGGGCTAAAGGCAGATACGCAGTATTTT. Translating gives CASSTQRLAGGLKADTQYF.

V usage is TRBV4-2 and J usage is TRBJ1-1; D perhaps matches TRBD1 (5 bases). The CDR3 loop spans 13 amino acids. The V end was cut by 6 bases, the J end by 1 base, with 9 bases between. CDR1 is LGHNA, CDR2 YNFKEQ, per germline. The CDR3 loop reads CASSAGRNTEAFF. CDR3 in DNA: TGTGCCAGCAGTGCAGGGCGGAACACTGAAGCTTTCTTT.

The chain uses TRBV6-6 and TRBJ1-5; D gene ambiguous. The V gene lost 0 bases and the J gene lost 4 bases, with 13 bases spanning the gap. CDR3 length: 16 residues. Germline V gene sequence: CDR1 MNHNY, CDR2 SVGAGI (reference sequence). This CDR3 reads CASSYSLGDPNQPQHF. The CDR3, as DNA: TGTGCCAGCAGTTACTCGTTAGGAGACCCAAATCAGCCCCAGCATTTT.

V and J are TRBV6-6 and TRBJ2-2; D is uncertain. This CDR3 region has 14 residues. Germline V CDR1 and CDR2: MNHNY, SVGAGI (reference sequence). V was cut by 0 bases and J by 8 bases, with 10 bases left in between. DNA for the CDR3: TGTGCCAGCAGTTACTCGCCAGTCGCGGGGGAGCTGTTTTTT. Translation: CASSYSPVAGELFF.

The chain is built from TRBV18 and TRBJ2-1, with a tentative D call TRBD2 (6 bases). CDR1 and CDR2 (germline): KGHSH, LQKENI. The CDR3 length is 15 residues. V lost 0 bases and J lost 0, with 6 bases in between. The CDR3: CASSPPGSSYNEQFF. The CDR3 DNA sequence: TGTGCCAGCTCACCACCCGGGAGCTCCTACAATGAGCAGTTCTTC.

The chain has TRBV7-9 and TRBJ2-3, with D possibly TRBD1 on 6 matching bases. From germline, CDR1 is SEHNR and CDR2 FQNEAQ (reference sequence). This CDR3 is built from 15 residues. Trimming pared 6 bases from V and 0 bases from J, leaving 13 bases between. This CDR3 is CASRKRQESTDTQYF. In DNA form, the CDR3 reads TGTGCCAGCAGGAAACGACAGGAGAGCACAGATACGCAGTATTTT.

V gene TRBV19 combines with J gene TRBJ2-1; 10 bases match TRBD2. Unmatched junction bases numbered 6, after V lost 6 bases and J lost 4 bases. The CDR3 has 15 amino acids. Germline V CDR1 and CDR2: LNHDA, SQIVND (reference sequence). This CDR3 is CASRSGGVLYNEQFF. CDR3 DNA sequence: TGTGCCAGTAGGAGCGGGGGGGTCCTTTACAATGAGCAGTTCTTC.

The chain combines TRBV19 with TRBJ2-2; 8 bases align to TRBD1. Trimming removed 6 bases from V and 5 bases from J; junction bases left unmatched: 5. This CDR3 region has 14 residues. The germline gives CDR1 LNHDA, CDR2 SQIVND (reference sequence). The CDR3 DNA is TGTGCCAGTAGAGGGACAGGAATGACCGGGGAGCTGTTTTTT. Its translation: CASRGTGMTGELFF.

The V call is TRBV5-1, the J call TRBJ2-5, with D perhaps TRBD1 (7 bases). The CDR3 is 16 residues long. The V end lost 3 bases, the J end lost 5 bases, and 20 bases lay between the germline ends. The germline gives CDR1 SGHRS, CDR2 YFSETQ. CDR3 residues: CASSSGTRGTGETQYF. For the CDR3, the DNA is TGCGCCAGCAGCTCGGGTACCAGGGGGACTGGGGAGACCCAGTACTTC.

The count of this clone is one. The rearrangement links TRBV6-1 to TRBJ1-3; 8 nucleotides align to TRBD1. The CDR3 sequence is 13 residues long. CDR1 is MNHNS and CDR2 is SASEGT in the germline V gene. The J segment lost 8 bases and the V segment lost 4 bases, leaving 4 bases of the junction unmatched. This CDR3 is CASSAGGWDTIYF. Here the CDR3 DNA reads TGTGCCAGCAGTGCAGGGGGCTGGGACACCATATATTTT.

The chain carries TRBV5-1 and TRBJ1-3; D not resolved. With 2 bases removed from V and 0 bases from J, the gap between germline ends came to 6 bases. CDR3 length: 14 amino acids. CDR1 and CDR2 from the germline V gene are SGHRS and YFSETQ. The CDR3 coding sequence is TGCGCCAGCAGCTTTGGTCCCTCTGGAAACACCATATATTTT. It codes for CASSFGPSGNTIYF.

The CDR3 nucleotides are TGTGCCAGTAGTCCTGACAGAACTAGCACAGATACGCAGTATTTT. Amino acid sequence: CASSPDRTSTDTQYF. The rearrangement uses TRBV19 and TRBJ2-3; possibly TRBD1 for D (5 bases). Per the germline V gene, CDR1 is LNHDA and CDR2 is SQIVND (reference sequence). The CDR3 covers 15 residues. Deletions cut 5 bases from V and 0 bases from J, with 12 bases between. Full variable domain (missing parts from reference TRBV19 and TRBJ2-3): DGGITQSPKYLFRKEGQNVTLSCEQNLNHDAMYWYRQDPGQGLRLIYYSQIVNDFQKGDIAEGYSVSREKKESFPLTVTSAQKNPTAFYLCASSPDRTSTDTQYFGPGTRLTVL.

The chain uses TRBV7-9 and TRBJ2-1, with 9 bases aligning to TRBD2. V gave up 8 bases and J gave up 5 bases; unmatched junction bases: 7. CDR1 SEHNR and CDR2 FQNEAQ come from the germline V gene (reference sequence). The CDR3 totals 14 residues. The CDR3 spells CASGGLAGNNEQFF. The CDR3 DNA sequence: TGTGCCAGCGGGGGGCTAGCGGGGAACAATGAGCAGTTCTTC.

This chain joins TRBV5-1 and TRBJ1-2, with TRBD1 as a possible D gene (6 bases). With 3 bases removed from V and 8 bases from J, the gap between germline ends came to 20 bases. This CDR3 region has 15 residues. The V gene's germline CDR1 is SGHRS and CDR2 YFSETQ. CDR3 sequence reads: CASSYSDSSIGGYTF. DNA of the CDR3: TGCGCCAGCAGCTACTCGGACAGCTCGATTGGCGGCTACACCTTC.

The V call is TRBV4-1, the J call TRBJ1-2; D is perhaps TRBD1 (6 bases). Trimming removed 6 bases from V and 3 bases from J, with 11 bases in between. This CDR3 spans 13 amino acids. From germline, CDR1 is MGHRA and CDR2 YSYEKL. In nucleotides, the CDR3 is TGCGCCAGCAGTTCACAGGGATACTATGGCTACACCTTC. It translates to CASSSQGYYGYTF.

The chain carries TRBV7-2 and TRBJ2-3; possibly TRBD1 for D (7 bases). From germline, CDR1 is SGHTA and CDR2 FQGNSA. CDR3 length: 16 residues. V lost 2 bases and J 1 base, leaving 13 bases between the germline ends. CDR3 residues: CASSLNARGGTDTQYF. The CDR3 nucleotides read TGTGCCAGCAGCTTAAATGCCAGGGGGGGCACAGATACGCAGTATTTT.